This T cell receptor beta chain stems from a study of blood T cell repertoires in COVID-19. Study as a whole: Donors in the United States, Italy and Spain gave samples during acute or convalescent COVID-19. PBMCs, B-cell-depleted T cells, or T cells provided the cDNA or gDNA that made up the material.

Original handling: For nucleated cells, counts were estimated from reference gene primer amplification. Assay: immunoSEQ multiplex PCR; the TCRdb copy retains only in-frame clones and omits some. The DNA was the basis for D and trimming; V, J and clone size are from that table. The data contain about 200,000 clones, roughly four fifths of them singletons. The sequence was collected from a human donor with acute or convalescent COVID-19. The donor label of this sample is uncertain. Sequencing was done on a sample of peripheral blood.

CDR3 amino acids: CASSSGPNNYGYTF. The CDR3 DNA sequence: TGTGCCAGCAGCTCAGGGCCAAACAACTATGGCTACACCTTC. The chain carries TRBV7-3 and TRBJ1-2; the D gene is possibly TRBD1 (5 bases). CDR3 size: 14 residues. Per germline, CDR1 SGHTA and CDR2 FQGTGA. Trimming took off 4 bases at V and 2 bases at J, with 11 bases between the two ends.